The 8 T cell receptor beta chains presented below share a single source sample, sequenced in a study of human T cells and chemical hapten exposure. As to time point: healthy volunteer bleed at 6 weeks. Extraction of total RNA was performed on unfractionated whole blood. TCRdb reprocessed the RACE reads via MiXCR and lists one record per CDR3 protein. The sample yields fewer than 85,000 distinct CDR3 sequences, approximately 8.1% seen once. The sample comprised whole blood. Receptors were obtained from a female donor in good health. Some clones in this sample may be carry-over from other donors' samples.

The genes are TRBV7-2 and TRBJ1-2, with D unclear. Germline V lookup: CDR1 SGHTA, CDR2 FQGNSA. This CDR3 contains 15 residues. Trimming pared 6 bases from V and 4 bases from J, leaving 18 bases between. In DNA form, the CDR3 reads TGTGCCAGCAGTTCCGGACGGGAACGGGGCTATGGCTACACCTTC. It encodes CASSSGRERGYGYTF.

This clonotype has ten or more counts. This sequence joins TRBV3-1 and TRBJ2-7; D remains unclear. The V gene lost 0 bases and the J gene lost 2 bases, with 8 bases spanning the gap. Per germline, CDR1 LGHDT and CDR2 YNNKEL (reference sequence). The CDR3 is 14 residues long. CDR3 nucleotides: TGTGCCAGCAGCCAAGATCTCCGGACCTACGAGCAGTACTTC. Translating gives CASSQDLRTYEQYF.

This clonotype has just a few counts. The rearrangement joins TRBV7-2 to TRBJ1-5; D perhaps matches TRBD1 (5 bases). Germline V gene sequence: CDR1 SGHTA, CDR2 FQGNSA. The CDR3 runs to 16 residues. The germline V and J ends were trimmed by 1 base and 1 base, with 11 bases remaining between them. CDR3 amino acids: CASSLDFAGSNQPQHF. The CDR3 nucleotides read TGTGCCAGCAGCTTAGACTTTGCAGGGAGCAATCAGCCCCAGCATTTT.

This chain joins TRBV24-1 and TRBJ2-1, with 7 bases fitting TRBD2. The V gene end was trimmed by 2 bases and the J gene end by 7 bases; junction bases not matched to a gene: 1. The CDR3 runs 13 residues. Germline CDR1 KGHDR, CDR2 SFDVKD. DNA of the CDR3: TGTGCCACCAGTGATTGGGGGGGAAATGAGCAGTTCTTC. Translated: CATSDWGGNEQFF.

The chain links TRBV13 to TRBJ2-7; 11 bases fit TRBD1. The germline V gene encodes CDR1 PRHDT and CDR2 FYEKMQ (reference sequence). With V trimmed by 3 bases and J by 4 bases, 5 bases remained unmatched. The CDR3 runs 15 residues. CDR3 nucleotide sequence: TGTGCCAGCAGCTTGCCGGACAGGGGGCGGTACGAGCAGTACTTC. Amino acid sequence: CASSLPDRGRYEQYF.

The chain couples TRBV9 to TRBJ1-5; D uncertain. The CDR3 runs to 14 residues. CDR1 is SGDLS and CDR2 is YYNGEE in the germline V gene. The germline V and J ends were trimmed by 4 bases and 2 bases, with 10 bases remaining between them. CDR3 coding DNA: TGTGCCAGCAGCATCGGTTGGGGCAATCAGCCCCAGCATTTT. The encoded protein is CASSIGWGNQPQHF.

This clonotype was observed a single time. V usage is TRBV12-3 or TRBV12-4 and J usage is TRBJ2-7, with 11 bases identical to TRBD2. The V and J ends lost 6 bases and 4 bases, in that order; junction bases with no gene match: 5. This CDR3 comprises 14 residues. CDR3: CASSAGTSGYEQYF. The CDR3 bases are TGTGCCAGCAGCGCCGGGACTAGCGGATACGAGCAGTACTTC.

This rearrangement joins TRBV7-8 to TRBJ1-5; no clear D. V shed 5 bases and J shed 6 bases, with 11 bases lying between them. CDR3 length: 13 residues. Germline V gene sequence: CDR1 SGHVS, CDR2 FQNEAQ. As DNA, the CDR3 is TGTGCCAGCAGCCCAGATGTGGGTCAGCCCCAGCATTTT. This translates into CASSPDVGQPQHF.